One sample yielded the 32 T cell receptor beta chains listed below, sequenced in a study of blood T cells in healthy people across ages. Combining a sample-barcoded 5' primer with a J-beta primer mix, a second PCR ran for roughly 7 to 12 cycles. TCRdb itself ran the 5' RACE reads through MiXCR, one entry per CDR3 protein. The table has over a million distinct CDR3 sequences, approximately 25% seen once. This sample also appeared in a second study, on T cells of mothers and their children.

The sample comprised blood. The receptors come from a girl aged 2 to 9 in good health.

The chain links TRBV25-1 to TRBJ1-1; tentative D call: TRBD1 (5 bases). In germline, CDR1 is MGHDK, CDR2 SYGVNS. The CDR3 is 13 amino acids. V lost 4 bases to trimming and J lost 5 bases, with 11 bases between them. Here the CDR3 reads CASSVMQGTEAFF. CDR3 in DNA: TGTGCCAGCAGTGTAATGCAGGGTACTGAAGCTTTCTTT.

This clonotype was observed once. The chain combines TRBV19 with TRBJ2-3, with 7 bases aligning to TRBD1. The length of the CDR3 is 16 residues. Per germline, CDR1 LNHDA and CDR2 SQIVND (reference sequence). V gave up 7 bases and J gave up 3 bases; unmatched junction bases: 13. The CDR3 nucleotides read TGTGCCAGTAAGCGCGTGGGACAGAAGAGAACAGATACGCAGTATTTT. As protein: CASKRVGQKRTDTQYF. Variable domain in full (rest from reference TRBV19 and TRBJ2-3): DGGITQSPKYLFRKEGQNVTLSCEQNLNHDAMYWYRQDPGQGLRLIYYSQIVNDFQKGDIAEGYSVSREKKESFPLTVTSAQKNPTAFYLCASKRVGQKRTDTQYFGPGTRLTVL.

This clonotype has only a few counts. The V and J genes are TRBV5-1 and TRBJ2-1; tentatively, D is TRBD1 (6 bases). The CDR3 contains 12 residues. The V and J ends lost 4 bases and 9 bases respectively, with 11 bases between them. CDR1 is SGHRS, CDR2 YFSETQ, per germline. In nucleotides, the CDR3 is TGCGCCAGCAGCATTGACAGGTCTGAGCAGTTCTTC. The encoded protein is CASSIDRSEQFF.

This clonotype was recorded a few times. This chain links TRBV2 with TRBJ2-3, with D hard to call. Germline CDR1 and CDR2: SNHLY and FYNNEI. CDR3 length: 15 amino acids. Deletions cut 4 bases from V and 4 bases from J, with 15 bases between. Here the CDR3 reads CASSVGQMDADTQYF. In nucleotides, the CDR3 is TGTGCCAGCAGTGTAGGGCAGATGGACGCAGATACGCAGTATTTT.

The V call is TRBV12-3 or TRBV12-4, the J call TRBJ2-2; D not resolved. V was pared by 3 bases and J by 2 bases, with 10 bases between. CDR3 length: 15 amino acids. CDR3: CASSFMIGNTGELFF. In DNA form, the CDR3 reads TGTGCCAGCAGTTTCATGATAGGAAACACCGGGGAGCTGTTTTTT.

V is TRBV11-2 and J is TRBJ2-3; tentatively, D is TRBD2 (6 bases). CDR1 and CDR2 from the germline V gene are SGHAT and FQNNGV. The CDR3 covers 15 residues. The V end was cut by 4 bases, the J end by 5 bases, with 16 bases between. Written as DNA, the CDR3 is TGTGCCAGCAGCTCTACCGGGACTTCAAAAGATACGCAGTATTTT. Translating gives CASSSTGTSKDTQYF.

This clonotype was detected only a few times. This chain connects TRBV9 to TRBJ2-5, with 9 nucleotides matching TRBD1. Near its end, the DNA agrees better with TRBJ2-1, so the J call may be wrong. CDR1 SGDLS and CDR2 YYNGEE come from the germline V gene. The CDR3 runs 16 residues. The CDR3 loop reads CASSVLPGQGTSEQFF. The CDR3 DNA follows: TGTGCCAGCAGCGTCCTGCCGGGACAGGGTACGAGTGAGCAGTTCTTC.

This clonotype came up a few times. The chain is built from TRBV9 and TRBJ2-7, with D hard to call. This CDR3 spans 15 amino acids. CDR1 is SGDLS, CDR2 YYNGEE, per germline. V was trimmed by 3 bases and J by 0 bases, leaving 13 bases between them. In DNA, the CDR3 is TGTGCCAGCAGCGATGTACCGGGCCCCTCCTACGAGCAGTACTTC. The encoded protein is CASSDVPGPSYEQYF.

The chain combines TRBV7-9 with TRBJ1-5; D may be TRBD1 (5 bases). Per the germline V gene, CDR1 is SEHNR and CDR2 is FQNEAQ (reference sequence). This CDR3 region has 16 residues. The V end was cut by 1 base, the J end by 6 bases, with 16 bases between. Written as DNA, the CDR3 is TGTGCCAGCAGCTTAGAGGGAGGGGCGGACTTTCAGCCCCAGCATTTT. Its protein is CASSLEGGADFQPQHF. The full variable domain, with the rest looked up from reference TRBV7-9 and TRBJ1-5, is DTGVSQNPRHKITKRGQNVTFRCDPISEHNRLYWYRQTLGQGPEFLTYFQNEAQLEKSRLLSDRFSAERPKGSFSTLEIQRTEQGDSAMYLCASSLEGGADFQPQHFGDGTRLSIL.

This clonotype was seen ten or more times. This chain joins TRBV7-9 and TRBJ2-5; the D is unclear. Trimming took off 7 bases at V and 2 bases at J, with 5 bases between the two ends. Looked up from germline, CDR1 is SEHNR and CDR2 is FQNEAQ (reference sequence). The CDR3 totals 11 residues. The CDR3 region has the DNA TGTGCCAGCACCGATCAAGAGACCCAGTACTTC. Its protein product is CASTDQETQYF.

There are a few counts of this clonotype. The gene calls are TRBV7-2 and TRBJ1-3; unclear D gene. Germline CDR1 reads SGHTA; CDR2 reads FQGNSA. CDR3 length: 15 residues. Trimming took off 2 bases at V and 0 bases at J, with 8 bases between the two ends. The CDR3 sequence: CASSLMVFSGNTIYF. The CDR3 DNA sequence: TGTGCCAGCAGCTTAATGGTTTTCTCTGGAAACACCATATATTTT.

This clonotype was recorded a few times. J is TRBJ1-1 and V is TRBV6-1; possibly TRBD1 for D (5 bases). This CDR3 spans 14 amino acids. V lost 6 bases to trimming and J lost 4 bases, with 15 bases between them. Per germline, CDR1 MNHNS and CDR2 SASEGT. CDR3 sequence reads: CASRPGPTGTEAFF. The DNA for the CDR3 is TGTGCCAGCAGGCCGGGACCGACGGGCACTGAAGCTTTCTTT.

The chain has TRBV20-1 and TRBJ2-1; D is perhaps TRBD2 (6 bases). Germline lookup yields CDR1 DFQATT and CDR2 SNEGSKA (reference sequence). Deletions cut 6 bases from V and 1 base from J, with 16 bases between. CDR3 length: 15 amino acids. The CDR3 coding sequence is TGCAGTGCCGAACCCGGGAGATTATCCTACAATGAGCAGTTCTTC. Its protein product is CSAEPGRLSYNEQFF.

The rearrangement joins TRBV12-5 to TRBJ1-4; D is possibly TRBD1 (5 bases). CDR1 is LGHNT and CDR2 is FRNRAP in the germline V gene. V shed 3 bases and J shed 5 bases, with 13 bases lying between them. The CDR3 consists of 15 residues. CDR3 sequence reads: CASGLGGAVNEKLFF. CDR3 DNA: TGTGCTAGTGGTTTAGGAGGGGCCGTAAATGAAAAACTGTTTTTT.

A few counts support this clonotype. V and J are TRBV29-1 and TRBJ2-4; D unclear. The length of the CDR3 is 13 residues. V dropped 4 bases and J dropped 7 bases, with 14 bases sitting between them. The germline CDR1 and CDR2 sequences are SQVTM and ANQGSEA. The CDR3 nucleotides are TGCAGCGTTGTGCGGCCCACCATGAACATTCAGTACTTC. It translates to CSVVRPTMNIQYF.

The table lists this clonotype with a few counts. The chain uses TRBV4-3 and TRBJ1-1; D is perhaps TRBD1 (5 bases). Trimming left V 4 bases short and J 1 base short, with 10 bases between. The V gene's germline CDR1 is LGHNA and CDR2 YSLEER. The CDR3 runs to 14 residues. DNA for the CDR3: TGCGCCAGCAGCCTCGGGACTCAGAACACTGAAGCTTTCTTT. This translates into CASSLGTQNTEAFF.

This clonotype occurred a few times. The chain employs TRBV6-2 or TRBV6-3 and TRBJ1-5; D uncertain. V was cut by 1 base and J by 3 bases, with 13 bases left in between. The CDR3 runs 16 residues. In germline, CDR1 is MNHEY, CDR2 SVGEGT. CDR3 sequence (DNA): TGTGCCAGCAGTTACTTGGGCCTGCTGGACAATCAGCCCCAGCATTTT. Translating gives CASSYLGLLDNQPQHF.

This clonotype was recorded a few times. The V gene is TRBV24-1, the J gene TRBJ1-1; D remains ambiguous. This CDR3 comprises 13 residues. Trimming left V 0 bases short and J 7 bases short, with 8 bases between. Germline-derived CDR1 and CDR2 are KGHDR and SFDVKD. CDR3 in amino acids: CATSDLRSDEAFF. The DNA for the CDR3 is TGTGCCACCAGTGATTTGCGCAGCGATGAAGCTTTCTTT.

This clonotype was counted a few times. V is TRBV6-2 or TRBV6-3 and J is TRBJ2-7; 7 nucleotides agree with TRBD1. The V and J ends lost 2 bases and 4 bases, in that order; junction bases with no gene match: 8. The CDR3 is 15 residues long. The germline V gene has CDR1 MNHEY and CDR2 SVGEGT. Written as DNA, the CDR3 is TGTGCCAGCAGTTACAGGGACAGAGGAGTTTACGAGCAGTACTTC. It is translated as CASSYRDRGVYEQYF.

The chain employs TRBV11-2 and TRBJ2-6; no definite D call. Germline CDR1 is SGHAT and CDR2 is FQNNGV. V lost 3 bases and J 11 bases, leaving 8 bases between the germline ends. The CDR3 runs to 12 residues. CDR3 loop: CASSFPDDVLTF. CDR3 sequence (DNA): TGTGCCAGCAGCTTCCCGGACGACGTCCTGACTTTC.

The CDR3 reads CASRRLAVDEQFF. The CDR3 coding sequence is TGTGCCAGCAGGAGACTAGCGGTTGATGAGCAGTTCTTC. V usage is TRBV11-2 and J usage is TRBJ2-5, with 9 bases lining up with TRBD2. The end of the DNA is better explained by TRBJ2-1, so the J call may be wrong. The CDR3 is made up of 13 amino acids. Per germline, CDR1 SGHAT and CDR2 FQNNGV.

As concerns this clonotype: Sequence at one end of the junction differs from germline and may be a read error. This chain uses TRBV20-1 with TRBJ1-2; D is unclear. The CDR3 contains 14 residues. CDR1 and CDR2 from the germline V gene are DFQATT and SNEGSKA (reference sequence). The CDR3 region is CSALEDGDDYGYTF. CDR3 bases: TGCAGTGCCCTAGAAGACGGGGATGACTACGGCTACACCTTC.

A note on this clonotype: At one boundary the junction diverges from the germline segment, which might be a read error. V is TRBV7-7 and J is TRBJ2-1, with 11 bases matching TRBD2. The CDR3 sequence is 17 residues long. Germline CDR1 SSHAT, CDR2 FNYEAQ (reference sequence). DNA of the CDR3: TGTGCTAGCAGCCCCTGGGTAGCGGGGGGGCCTGGCAATGAGCAGTTCTTC. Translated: CASSPWVAGGPGNEQFF.

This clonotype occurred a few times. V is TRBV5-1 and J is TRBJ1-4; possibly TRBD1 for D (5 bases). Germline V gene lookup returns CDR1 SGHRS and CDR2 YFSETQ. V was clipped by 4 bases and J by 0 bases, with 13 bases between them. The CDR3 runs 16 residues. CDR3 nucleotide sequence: TGCGCCAGCAGCACCGGGACTCTCGCAACTAATGAAAAACTGTTTTTT. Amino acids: CASSTGTLATNEKLFF.

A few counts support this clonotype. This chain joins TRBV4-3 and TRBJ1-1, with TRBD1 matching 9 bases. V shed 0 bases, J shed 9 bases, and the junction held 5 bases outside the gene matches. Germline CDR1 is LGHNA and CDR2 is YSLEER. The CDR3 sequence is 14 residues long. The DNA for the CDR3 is TGCGCCAGCAGCCAAGATCAGGGGACAGGGAAAGCTTTCTTT. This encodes CASSQDQGTGKAFF.

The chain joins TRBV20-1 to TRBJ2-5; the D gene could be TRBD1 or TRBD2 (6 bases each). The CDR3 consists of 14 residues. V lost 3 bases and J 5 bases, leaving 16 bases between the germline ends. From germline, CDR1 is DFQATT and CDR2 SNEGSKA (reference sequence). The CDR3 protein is CSARRLEGDETQYF. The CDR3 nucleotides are TGCAGTGCTAGGAGACTAGAGGGGGATGAGACCCAGTACTTC.

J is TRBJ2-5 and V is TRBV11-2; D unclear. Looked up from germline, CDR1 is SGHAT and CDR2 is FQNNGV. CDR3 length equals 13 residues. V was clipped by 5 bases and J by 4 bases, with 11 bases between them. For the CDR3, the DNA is TGTGCCAGCAGCCGTCCCGGCGGAGAGACCCAGTACTTC. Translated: CASSRPGGETQYF.

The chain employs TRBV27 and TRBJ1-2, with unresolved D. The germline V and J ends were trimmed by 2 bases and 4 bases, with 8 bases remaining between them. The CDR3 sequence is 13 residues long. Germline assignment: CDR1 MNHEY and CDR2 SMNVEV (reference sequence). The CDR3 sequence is CASSLKGGYGYTF. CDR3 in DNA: TGTGCCAGCAGTTTAAAGGGAGGCTATGGCTACACCTTC.

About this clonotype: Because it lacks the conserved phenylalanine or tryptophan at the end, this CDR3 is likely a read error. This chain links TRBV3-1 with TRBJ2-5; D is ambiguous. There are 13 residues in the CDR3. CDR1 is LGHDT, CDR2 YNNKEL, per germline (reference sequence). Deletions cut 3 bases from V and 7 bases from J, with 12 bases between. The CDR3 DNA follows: TGTGCCAGCAGCCAGGACCGGTGGGGGACCCAGTACGTC. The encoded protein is CASSQDRWGTQYV.

CDR3 in DNA: TGTGCCAGCAGCTCTACCGGGACTAGTTATTTCTTC. It translates to CASSSTGTSYFF. The chain uses TRBV11-3 and TRBJ2-1; 8 bases are a match to TRBD2. The V gene's germline CDR1 is SGHNT and CDR2 YENEEA. The length of the CDR3 is 12 residues. After removal of 4 bases from V and 16 bases from J, the junction contained 9 bases not matched to a gene.

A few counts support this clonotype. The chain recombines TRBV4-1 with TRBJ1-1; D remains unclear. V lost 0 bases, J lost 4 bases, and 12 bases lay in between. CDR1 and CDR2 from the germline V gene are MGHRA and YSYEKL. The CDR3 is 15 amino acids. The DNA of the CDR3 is TGCGCCAGCAGCCAAGATAGGGCGCTTACCACTGAAGCTTTCTTT. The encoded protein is CASSQDRALTTEAFF.

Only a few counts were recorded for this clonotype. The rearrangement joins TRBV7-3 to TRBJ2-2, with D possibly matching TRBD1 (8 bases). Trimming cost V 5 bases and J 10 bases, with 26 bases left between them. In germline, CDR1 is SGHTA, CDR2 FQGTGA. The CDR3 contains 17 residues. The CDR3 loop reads CASSRTGRGTGDLELFF. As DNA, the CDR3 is TGTGCCAGCAGCCGGACAGGGAGGGGCACGGGGGACCTGGAGCTGTTTTTT.